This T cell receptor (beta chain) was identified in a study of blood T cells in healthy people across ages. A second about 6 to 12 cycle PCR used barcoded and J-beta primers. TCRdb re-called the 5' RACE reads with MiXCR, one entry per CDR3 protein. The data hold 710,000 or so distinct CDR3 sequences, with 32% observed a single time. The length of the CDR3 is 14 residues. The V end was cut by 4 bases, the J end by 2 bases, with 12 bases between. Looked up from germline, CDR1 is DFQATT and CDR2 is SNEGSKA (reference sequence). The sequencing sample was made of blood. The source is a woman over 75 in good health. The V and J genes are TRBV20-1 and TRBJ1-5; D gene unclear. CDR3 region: CSAISKVGNQPQHF. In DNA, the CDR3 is TGCAGTGCTATTAGCAAGGTGGGCAATCAGCCCCAGCATTTT.